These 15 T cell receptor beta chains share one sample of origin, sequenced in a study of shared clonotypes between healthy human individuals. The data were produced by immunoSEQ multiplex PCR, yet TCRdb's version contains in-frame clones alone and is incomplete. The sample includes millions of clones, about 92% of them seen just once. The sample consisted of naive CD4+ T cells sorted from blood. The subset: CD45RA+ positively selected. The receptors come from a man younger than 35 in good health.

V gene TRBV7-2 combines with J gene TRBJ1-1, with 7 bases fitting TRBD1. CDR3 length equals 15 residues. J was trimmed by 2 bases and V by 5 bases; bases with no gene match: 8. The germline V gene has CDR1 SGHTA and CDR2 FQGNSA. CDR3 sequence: CASSQRRGRNTEAFF. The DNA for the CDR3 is TGTGCCAGCAGCCAAAGGAGGGGGCGAAACACTGAAGCTTTCTTT.

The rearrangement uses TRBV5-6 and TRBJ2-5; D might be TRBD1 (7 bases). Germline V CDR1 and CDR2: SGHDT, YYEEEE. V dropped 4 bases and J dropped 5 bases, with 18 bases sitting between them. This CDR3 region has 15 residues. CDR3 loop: CASSDKGAGGETQYF. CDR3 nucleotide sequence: TGTGCCAGCAGCGACAAGGGGGCCGGAGGGGAGACCCAGTACTTC. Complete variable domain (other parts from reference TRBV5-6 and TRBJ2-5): DAGVTQSPTHLIKTRGQQVTLRCSPKSGHDTVSWYQQALGQGPQFIFQYYEEEERQRGNFPDRFSGHQFPNYSSELNVNALLLGDSALYLCASSDKGAGGETQYFGPGTRLLVL.

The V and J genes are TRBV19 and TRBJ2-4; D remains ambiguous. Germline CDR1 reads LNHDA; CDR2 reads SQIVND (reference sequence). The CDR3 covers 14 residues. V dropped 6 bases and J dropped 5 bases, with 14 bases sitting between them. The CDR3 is CASRARAGQNIQYF. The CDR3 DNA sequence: TGTGCCAGTAGGGCTCGGGCAGGCCAAAACATTCAGTACTTC.

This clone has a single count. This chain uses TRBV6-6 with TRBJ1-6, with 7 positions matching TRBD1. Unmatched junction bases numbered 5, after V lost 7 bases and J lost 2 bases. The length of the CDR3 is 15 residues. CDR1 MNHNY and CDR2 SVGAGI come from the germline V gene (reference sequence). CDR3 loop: CASTGTATYNSPLHF. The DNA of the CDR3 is TGTGCCAGCACCGGGACAGCCACCTATAATTCACCCCTCCACTTT.

In nucleotides, the CDR3 is TGTGCCAGCACCAAGGGAACGGGGAACACCGGGGAGCTGTTTTTT. As protein: CASTKGTGNTGELFF. The chain uses TRBV2 and TRBJ2-2; D remains ambiguous. V dropped 7 bases and J dropped 1 base, with 13 bases sitting between them. There are 15 residues in the CDR3. The germline gives CDR1 SNHLY, CDR2 FYNNEI.

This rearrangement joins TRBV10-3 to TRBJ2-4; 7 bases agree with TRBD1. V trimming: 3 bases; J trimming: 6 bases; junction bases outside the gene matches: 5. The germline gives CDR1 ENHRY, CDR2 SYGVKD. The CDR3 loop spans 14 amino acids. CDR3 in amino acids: CAISDRQGGNIQYF. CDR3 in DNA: TGTGCCATCAGTGATCGACAGGGTGGAAACATTCAGTACTTC.

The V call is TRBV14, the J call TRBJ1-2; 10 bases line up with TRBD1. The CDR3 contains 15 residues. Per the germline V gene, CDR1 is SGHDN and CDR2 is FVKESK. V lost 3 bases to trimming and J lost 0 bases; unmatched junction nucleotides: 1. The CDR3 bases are TGTGCCAGCAGCCAGGGGACAGGGGCTAACTATGGCTACACCTTC. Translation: CASSQGTGANYGYTF.

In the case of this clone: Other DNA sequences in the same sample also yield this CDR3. CDR3 DNA sequence: TGTGCCAGCAGCCGAGGTCAACGGACTGAAGCTTTCTTT. This encodes CASSRGQRTEAFF. The chain employs TRBV6-5 and TRBJ1-1; D unclear. The germline CDR1 and CDR2 sequences are MNHEY and SVGAGI. The CDR3 spans 13 residues. V dropped 6 bases and J dropped 5 bases, with 13 bases sitting between them.

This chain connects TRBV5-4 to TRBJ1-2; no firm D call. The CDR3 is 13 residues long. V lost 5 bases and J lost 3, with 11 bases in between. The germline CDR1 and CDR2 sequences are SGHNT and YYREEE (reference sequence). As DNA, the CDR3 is TGTGCCAGCAGTTTGACGGAATACTATGGCTACACCTTC. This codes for CASSLTEYYGYTF.

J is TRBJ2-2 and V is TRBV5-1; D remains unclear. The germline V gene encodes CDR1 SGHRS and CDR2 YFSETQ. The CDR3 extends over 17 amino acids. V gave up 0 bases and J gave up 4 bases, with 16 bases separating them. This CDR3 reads CASSLEAGRRFTGELFF. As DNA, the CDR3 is TGCGCCAGCAGCTTGGAGGCAGGTCGTCGCTTCACCGGGGAGCTGTTTTTT.

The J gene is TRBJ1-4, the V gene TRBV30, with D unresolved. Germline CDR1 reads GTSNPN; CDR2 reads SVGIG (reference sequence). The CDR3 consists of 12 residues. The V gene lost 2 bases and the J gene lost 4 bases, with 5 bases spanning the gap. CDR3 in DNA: TGTGCCTGGAGTAGGTTTAATGAAAAACTGTTTTTT. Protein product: CAWSRFNEKLFF.

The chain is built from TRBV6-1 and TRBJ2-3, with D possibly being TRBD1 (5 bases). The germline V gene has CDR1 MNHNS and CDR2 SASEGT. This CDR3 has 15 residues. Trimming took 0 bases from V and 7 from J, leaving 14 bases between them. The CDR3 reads CASSEAGQGPYTQYF. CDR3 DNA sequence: TGTGCCAGCAGTGAAGCGGGGCAGGGCCCCTATACGCAGTATTTT.

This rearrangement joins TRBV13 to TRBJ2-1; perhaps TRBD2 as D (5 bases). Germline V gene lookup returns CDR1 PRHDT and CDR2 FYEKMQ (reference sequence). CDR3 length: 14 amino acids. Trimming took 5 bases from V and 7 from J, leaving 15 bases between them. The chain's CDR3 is CASSPRAGGNEQFF. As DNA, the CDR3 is TGTGCCAGCAGCCCCCGCGCGGGCGGGAATGAGCAGTTCTTC. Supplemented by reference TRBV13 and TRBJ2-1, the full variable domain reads AAGVIQSPRHLIKEKRETATLKCYPIPRHDTVYWYQQGPGQDPQFLISFYEKMQSDKGSIPDRFSAQQFSDYHSELNMSSLELGDSALYFCASSPRAGGNEQFFGPGTRLTVL.

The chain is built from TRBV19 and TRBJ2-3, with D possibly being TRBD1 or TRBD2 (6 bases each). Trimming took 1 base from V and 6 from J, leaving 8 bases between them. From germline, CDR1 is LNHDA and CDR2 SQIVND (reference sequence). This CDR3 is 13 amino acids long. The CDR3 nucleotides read TGTGCCAGTAGTATAGGGAGGGGGGATACGCAGTATTTT. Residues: CASSIGRGDTQYF.

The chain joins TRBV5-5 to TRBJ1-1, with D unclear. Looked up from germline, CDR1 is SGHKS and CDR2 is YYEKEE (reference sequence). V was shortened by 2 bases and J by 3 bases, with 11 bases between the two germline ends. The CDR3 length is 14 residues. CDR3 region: CASSFIWGDTEAFF. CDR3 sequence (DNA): TGTGCCAGCAGCTTCATATGGGGAGACACTGAAGCTTTCTTT.